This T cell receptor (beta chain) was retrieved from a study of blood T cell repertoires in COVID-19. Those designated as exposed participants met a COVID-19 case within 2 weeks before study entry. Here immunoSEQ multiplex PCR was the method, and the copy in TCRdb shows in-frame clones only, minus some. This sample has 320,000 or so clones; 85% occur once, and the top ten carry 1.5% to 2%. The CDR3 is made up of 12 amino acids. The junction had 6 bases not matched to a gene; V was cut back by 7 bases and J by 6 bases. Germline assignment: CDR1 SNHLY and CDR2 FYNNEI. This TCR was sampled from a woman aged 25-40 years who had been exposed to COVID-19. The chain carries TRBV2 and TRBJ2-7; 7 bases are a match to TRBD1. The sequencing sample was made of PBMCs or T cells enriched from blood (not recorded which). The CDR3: CASIRTGSEQYF. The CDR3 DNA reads TGTGCCAGCATCCGGACAGGAAGCGAGCAGTACTTC.